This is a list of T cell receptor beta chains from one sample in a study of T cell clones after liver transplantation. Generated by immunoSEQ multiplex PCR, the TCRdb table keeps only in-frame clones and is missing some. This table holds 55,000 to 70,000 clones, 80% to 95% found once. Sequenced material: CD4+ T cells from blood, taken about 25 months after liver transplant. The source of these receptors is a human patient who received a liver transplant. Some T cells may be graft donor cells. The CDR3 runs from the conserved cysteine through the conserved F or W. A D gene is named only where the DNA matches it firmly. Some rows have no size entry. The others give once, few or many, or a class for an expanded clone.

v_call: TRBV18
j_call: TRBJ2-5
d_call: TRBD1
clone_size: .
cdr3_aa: CASSPRDRETQYF
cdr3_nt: TGTGCCAGCTCACCTAGGGACAGAGAGACCCAGTACTTC

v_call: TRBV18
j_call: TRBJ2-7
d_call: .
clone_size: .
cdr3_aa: CASSPPGRTTNPYEQYF
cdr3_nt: TGTGCCAGCTCACCACCGGGGAGGACAACAAACCCCTACGAGCAGTACTTC

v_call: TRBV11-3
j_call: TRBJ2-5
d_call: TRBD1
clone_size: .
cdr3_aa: CASSLDGTGWRETQYF
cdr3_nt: TGTGCCAGCAGCTTAGATGGGACAGGGTGGCGAGAGACCCAGTACTTC

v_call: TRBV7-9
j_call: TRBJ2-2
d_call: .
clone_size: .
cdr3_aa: CASSSSSTGELFF
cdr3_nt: TGTGCCAGCAGTTCTAGCAGCACCGGGGAGCTGTTTTTT

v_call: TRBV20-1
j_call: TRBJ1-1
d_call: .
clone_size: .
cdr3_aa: CSAPSDTEAFF
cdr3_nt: TGCAGTGCCCCCTCAGACACTGAAGCTTTCTTT

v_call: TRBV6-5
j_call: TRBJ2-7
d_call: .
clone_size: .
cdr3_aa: CASSYSIRGTPYEQYF
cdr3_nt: TGTGCCAGCAGTTACTCGATACGGGGGACCCCCTACGAGCAGTACTTC

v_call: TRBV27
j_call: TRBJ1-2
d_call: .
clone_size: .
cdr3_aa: CASSTWTDPNYGYTF
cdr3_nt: TGTGCCAGCAGTACATGGACCGACCCTAACTATGGCTACACCTTC

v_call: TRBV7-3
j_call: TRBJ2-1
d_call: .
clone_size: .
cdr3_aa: CASSTISPGNEQFF
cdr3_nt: TGTGCCAGCAGCACCATTTCCCCAGGGAATGAGCAGTTCTTC

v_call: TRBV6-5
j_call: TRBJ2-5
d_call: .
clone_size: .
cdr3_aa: CASGGGPQETQYF
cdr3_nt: TGTGCCAGCGGGGGCGGTCCTCAAGAGACCCAGTACTTC

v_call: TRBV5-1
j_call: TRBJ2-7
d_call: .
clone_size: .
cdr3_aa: CASSREGAYEQYF
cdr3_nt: TGCGCCAGCAGTCGCGAGGGGGCCTACGAGCAGTACTTC

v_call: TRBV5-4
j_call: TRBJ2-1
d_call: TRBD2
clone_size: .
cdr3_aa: CASSLGTSGYNEQFF
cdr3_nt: TGTGCCAGCAGCTTGGGGACTAGCGGGTACAATGAGCAGTTCTTC

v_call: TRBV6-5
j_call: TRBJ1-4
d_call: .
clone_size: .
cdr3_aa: CASSIRLTEKLFF
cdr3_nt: TGTGCCAGCAGTATCCGGCTGACCGAAAAACTGTTTTTT

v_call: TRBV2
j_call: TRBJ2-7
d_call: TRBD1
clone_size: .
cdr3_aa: CASRGDSYEQYF
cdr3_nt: TGTGCCAGCAGGGGGGACAGCTACGAGCAGTACTTC

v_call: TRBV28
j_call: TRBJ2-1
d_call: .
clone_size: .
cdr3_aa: CASSPNLPGNEQFF
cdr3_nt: TGTGCCAGCAGTCCGAACCTCCCTGGGAATGAGCAGTTCTTC

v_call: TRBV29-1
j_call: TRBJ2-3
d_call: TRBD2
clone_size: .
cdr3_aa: CSAGLAGGTDTQYF
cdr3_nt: TGCAGCGCAGGACTAGCGGGAGGCACAGATACGCAGTATTTT

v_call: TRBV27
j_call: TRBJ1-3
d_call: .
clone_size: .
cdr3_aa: CASSSGSGLKGNTIYF
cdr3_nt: TGTGCCAGCAGTTCTGGATCGGGTTTAAAGGGAAACACCATATATTTT

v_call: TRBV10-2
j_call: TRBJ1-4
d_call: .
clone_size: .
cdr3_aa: CASSVAGDEKLFF
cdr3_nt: TGCGCCAGCAGTGTGGCAGGGGATGAAAAACTGTTTTTT

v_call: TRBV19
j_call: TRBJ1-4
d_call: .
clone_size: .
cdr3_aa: CASSREATNEKLFF
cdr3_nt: TGTGCCAGTAGTCGAGAGGCAACTAATGAAAAACTGTTTTTT

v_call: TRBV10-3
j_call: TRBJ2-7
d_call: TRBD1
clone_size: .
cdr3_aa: CAISGGTGYEQYF
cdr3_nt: TGTGCCATCAGTGGTGGGACAGGCTACGAGCAGTACTTC

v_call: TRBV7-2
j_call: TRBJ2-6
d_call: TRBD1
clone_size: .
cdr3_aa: CASSFSRTGLEGANVLTF
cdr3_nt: TGTGCCAGCAGCTTCTCCAGGACAGGGTTGGAAGGGGCCAACGTCCTGACTTTC

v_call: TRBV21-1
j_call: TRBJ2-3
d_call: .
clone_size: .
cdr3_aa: CASVRVEGGDTQYF
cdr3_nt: TGTGCCAGCGTGCGGGTAGAGGGGGGAGATACGCAGTATTTT

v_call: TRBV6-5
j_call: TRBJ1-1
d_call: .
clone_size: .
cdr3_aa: CASVTRENTEAFF
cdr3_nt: TGTGCCAGCGTGACCAGGGAGAACACTGAAGCTTTCTTT

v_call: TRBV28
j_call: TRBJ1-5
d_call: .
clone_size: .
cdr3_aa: CASSPPTNSNQPQHF
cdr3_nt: TGTGCCAGCAGCCCCCCCACAAATAGCAATCAGCCCCAGCATTTT

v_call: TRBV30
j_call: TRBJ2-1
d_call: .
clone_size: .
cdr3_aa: CAWSMDGVYNEQFF
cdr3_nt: TGTGCCTGGAGTATGGACGGGGTCTACAATGAGCAGTTCTTC

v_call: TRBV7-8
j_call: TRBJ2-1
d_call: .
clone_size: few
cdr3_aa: CASSHQSHRASSYNEQFF
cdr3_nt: TGTGCCAGCAGCCACCAGAGTCACAGGGCTAGCTCCTACAATGAGCAGTTCTTC

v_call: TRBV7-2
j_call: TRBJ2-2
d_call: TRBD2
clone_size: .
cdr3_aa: CASSRLAHLDGELFF
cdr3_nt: TGTGCCAGCAGCAGACTAGCGCATTTGGACGGGGAGCTGTTTTTT

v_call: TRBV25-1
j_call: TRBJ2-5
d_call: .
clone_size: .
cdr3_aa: CASSELRVQGKKTQYF
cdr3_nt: TGTGCCAGCAGTGAATTGAGGGTACAGGGTAAAAAGACCCAGTACTTC

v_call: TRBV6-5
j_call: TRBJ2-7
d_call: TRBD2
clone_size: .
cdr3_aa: CASSQLAGGGEQYF
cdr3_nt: TGTGCCAGCAGCCAACTAGCGGGAGGGGGGGAGCAGTACTTC

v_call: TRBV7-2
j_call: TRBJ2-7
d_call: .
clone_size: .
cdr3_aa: CASSLAQGPYEQYF
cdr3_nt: TGTGCCAGCAGCTTAGCCCAGGGTCCCTACGAGCAGTACTTC

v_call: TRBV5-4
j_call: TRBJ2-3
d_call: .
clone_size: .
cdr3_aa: CASSPDLFGDTQYF
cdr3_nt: TGTGCCAGCAGCCCGGACCTTTTTGGGGATACGCAGTATTTT

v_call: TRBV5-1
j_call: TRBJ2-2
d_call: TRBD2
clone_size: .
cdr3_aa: CASSLHAGEDTGELFF
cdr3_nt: TGCGCCAGCAGCTTGCATGCGGGAGAGGACACCGGGGAGCTGTTTTTT

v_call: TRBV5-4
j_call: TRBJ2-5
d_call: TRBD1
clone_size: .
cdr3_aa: CASSLGQGGQETQYF
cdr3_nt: TGTGCCAGCAGCCTAGGACAGGGAGGACAAGAGACCCAGTACTTC

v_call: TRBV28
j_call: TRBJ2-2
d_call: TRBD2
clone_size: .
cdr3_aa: CASSGLAGIGELFF
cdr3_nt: TGTGCCAGCAGTGGACTAGCGGGAATCGGGGAGCTGTTTTTT

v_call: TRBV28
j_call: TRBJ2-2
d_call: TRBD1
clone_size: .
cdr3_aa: CATQDRTTGELFF
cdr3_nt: TGTGCCACCCAGGACAGGACCACCGGGGAGCTGTTTTTT

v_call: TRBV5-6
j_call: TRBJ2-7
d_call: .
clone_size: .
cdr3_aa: CASSLVEGSYEQYF
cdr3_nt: TGTGCCAGCAGCTTGGTCGAGGGTTCCTACGAGCAGTACTTC

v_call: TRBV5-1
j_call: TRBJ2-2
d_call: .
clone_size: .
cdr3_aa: CASSPAAGFGGTGELFF
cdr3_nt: TGCGCCAGCAGCCCGGCTGCGGGGTTCGGTGGCACCGGGGAGCTGTTTTTT

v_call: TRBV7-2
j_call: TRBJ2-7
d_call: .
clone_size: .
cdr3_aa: CASSASNEQYF
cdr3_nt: TGTGCCAGCAGCGCCTCTAACGAGCAGTACTTC

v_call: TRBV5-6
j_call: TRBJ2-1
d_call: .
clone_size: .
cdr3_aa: CASSLFGGTEQFF
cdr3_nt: TGTGCCAGCAGCTTGTTTGGGGGCACGGAGCAGTTCTTC

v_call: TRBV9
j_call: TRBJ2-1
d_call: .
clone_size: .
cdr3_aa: CASSLGAASSYNEQFF
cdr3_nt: TGTGCCAGCAGCCTAGGGGCGGCCAGCTCCTACAATGAGCAGTTCTTC

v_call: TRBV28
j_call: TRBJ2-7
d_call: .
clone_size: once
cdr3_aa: CASSLMAGAFLSEQYF
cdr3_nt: TGTGCCAGCAGTTTAATGGCGGGGGCGTTTTTATCCGAGCAGTACTTC

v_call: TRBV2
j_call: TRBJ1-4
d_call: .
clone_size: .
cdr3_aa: CASYRAEGEKLFF
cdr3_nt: TGTGCCAGTTACAGGGCGGAGGGTGAAAAACTGTTTTTT

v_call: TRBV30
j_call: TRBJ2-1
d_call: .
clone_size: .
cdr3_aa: CAWSDHGASNSYNEQFF
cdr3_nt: TGTGCCTGGAGTGATCATGGGGCTTCAAACTCCTACAATGAGCAGTTCTTC

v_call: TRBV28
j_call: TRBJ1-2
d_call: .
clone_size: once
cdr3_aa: CASRPESNYGYTF
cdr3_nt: TGTGCCAGCAGGCCAGAATCTAACTATGGCTACACCTTC

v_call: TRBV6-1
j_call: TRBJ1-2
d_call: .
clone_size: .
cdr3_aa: CASEENFQKGYTF
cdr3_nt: TGTGCCAGCGAAGAAAACTTTCAAAAAGGCTACACCTTC

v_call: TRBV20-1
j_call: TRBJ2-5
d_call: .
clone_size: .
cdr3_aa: CSARSVETQYF
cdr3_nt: TGCAGTGCCCGTAGCGTGGAGACCCAGTACTTC

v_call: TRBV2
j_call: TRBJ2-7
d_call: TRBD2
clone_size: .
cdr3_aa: CASSERAGGPGEQYF
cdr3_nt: TGTGCCAGCAGTGAACGCGCGGGAGGGCCGGGCGAGCAGTACTTC

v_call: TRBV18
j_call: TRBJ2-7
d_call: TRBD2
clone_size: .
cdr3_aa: CASSPSGRGSYEQYF
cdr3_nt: TGTGCCAGCTCACCTAGCGGGAGGGGGAGTTACGAGCAGTACTTC

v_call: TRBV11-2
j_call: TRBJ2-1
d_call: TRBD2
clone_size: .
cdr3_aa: CASSSIGGLAVYNEQFF
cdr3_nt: TGTGCCAGCAGCTCTATTGGGGGACTAGCGGTTTACAATGAGCAGTTCTTC

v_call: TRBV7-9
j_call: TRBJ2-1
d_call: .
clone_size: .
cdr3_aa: CASSYQVQGQNEQFF
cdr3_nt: TGTGCCAGCAGCTACCAAGTACAGGGTCAGAATGAGCAGTTCTTC

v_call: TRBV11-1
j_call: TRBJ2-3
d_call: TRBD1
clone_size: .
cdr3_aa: CASSLGTGLSTDTQYF
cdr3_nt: TGTGCCAGCAGCTTAGGGACAGGGTTGTCGACAGATACGCAGTATTTT

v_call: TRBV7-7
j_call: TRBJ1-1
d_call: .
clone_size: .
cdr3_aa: CASSLNYSRGRNTEAFF
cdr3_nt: TGTGCTAGCAGCTTAAATTATTCTCGGGGTCGTAACACTGAAGCTTTCTTT

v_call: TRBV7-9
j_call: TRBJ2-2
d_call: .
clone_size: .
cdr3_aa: CASSRGAGIPRSTGELFF
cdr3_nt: TGTGCCAGCAGCCGAGGGGCAGGGATACCTCGAAGCACCGGGGAGCTGTTTTTT

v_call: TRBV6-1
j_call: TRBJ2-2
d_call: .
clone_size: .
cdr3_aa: CASSQLQGIGELFF
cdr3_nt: TGTGCCAGCAGCCAACTACAGGGTATCGGGGAGCTGTTTTTT

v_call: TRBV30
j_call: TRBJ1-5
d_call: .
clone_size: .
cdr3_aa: CAWQGLGQPQHF
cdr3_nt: TGTGCCTGGCAGGGATTGGGCCAGCCCCAGCATTTT

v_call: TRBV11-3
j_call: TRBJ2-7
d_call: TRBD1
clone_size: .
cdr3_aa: CASSPMTGRF
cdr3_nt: TGTGCCAGCAGCCCAATGACAGGGCGGTTC